This T cell receptor beta chain derives from a study of T cells expressing NK-cell markers (TCRdb year 2020). With respect to the entire study: TCR beta-chain repertoires were profiled in sorted CD3+CD56+NKG2C+, CD3+CD56+NKG2C- and CD3+CD56-NKG2C+ T-cell subsets from fewer than 10 donors. Among the eight sequenced donors, seven were HCMV-seropositive and one was HCMV-seronegative. The libraries were sequenced on Illumina HiSeq 2000/2500, MiSeq or NextSeq, producing 2 x 150 bp reads. Randomly selected healthy volunteers, three men and five women, were used as the eight sequenced donors. What the research found in general, with its limitations: Whether the expanded NKG2C-expressing T cell clones were specific for HCMV antigens was left unclear. Those dominant clonotypes were again the most abundant among CD3+CD56-NKG2C+ cells in a handful of donors, at about 25-60.1%. For more than 5 donors, the dominant CD3+CD56+NKG2C+ clonotypes were among the top 10 CD8+ clonotypes and accounted for roughly 1.0-7.5% of CD8+ T cells.

To determine HCMV serostatus, a commercial ELISA kit was used to detect HCMV-specific IgG in serum. Peripheral blood mononuclear cells were isolated from blood by Ficoll density gradient centrifugation. Concerning this clonotype: The specificity of this receptor is unknown.

Sequenced using an Illumina HiSeq 2000. The TCR beta cDNA libraries were made using 5'RACE template switching, a step that added both a universal primer site and unique molecular identifiers. cDNA synthesis was primed from the TCR beta constant segment, followed by two successive PCR amplification steps. The original pipeline was this. Reads were demultiplexed and grouped by UMI with MIGEC, and clonotypes were assembled and quantified with MiTCR. To remove erroneous sequences, TCR cDNA sequences were retained only when supported by two or more reads. The tcR package was used for downstream repertoire analysis, and clonotypes were matched between fractions using CDR3 nucleotide sequence together with V segment. VDJmatch was used to annotate antigen specificity against VDJdb, with one amino acid substitution allowed in CDR3. TCRdb reprocessed the reads; each CDR3 protein sequence makes one entry, and DNA is unavailable. TCRdb, rather than the study authors, made the V and J calls. The table held for this sample gives roughly 450,000 distinct CDR3 sequences. The leading ten clones occupy around 1.4% of the sample.

Reading from cysteine to phenylalanine, the CDR3 counts 13 amino acids. This entry has no DNA. Sequences SGHTS (CDR1) and YDEGEE (CDR2) are obtained from the germline V gene. The sequenced material came from blood T cells: a sorted CD56 or NKG2C T cell subset, CD4+ or CD8+ T cells, or bulk PBMC T cells (not recorded which). This chain joins TRBV5-8 to TRBJ2-1. The sequence derives from a woman aged 50 to 60 in good health. Donor details come from another sample of the same person, matched by shared clones. The CDR3 loop reads CASSFVYNNEQFF.